The sequence of this T cell receptor (beta chain) was determined in a study of shared clonotypes between healthy human individuals. This clone was picked up a small number of times. Its ends do not fully match the called genes, so a read error is possible. Germline V gene data show CDR1 as SGHAT and CDR2 as FQNNGV. There are 15 residues in the CDR3. This table comes from immunoSEQ multiplex PCR, and its TCRdb copy is limited to in-frame clones, with some not included. The table has around 1.1 million clones, 78% seen once. The TCR originated in a man in his late teens or twenties in good health. Some clones in this sample may be carry-over from other donors' samples. The specimen was memory CD4+ T cells from PBMCs. Specified subset: CD45RA-negative fraction. The J gene is TRBJ1-1, the V gene TRBV11-2; D unresolved. CDR3 residues: CANSLVPGLGTEAFF. DNA of the CDR3: TGTGCCAACAGCTTAGTCCCAGGTTTGGGGACTGAAGCTTTCTTT.